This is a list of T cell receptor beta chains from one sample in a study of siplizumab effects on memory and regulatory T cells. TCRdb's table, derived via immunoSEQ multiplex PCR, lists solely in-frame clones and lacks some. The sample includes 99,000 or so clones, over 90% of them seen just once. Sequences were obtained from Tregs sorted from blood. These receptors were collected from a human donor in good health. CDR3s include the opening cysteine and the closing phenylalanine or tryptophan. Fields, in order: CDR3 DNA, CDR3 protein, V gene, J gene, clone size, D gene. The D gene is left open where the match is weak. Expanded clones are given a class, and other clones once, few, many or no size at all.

CDR3nt: TGTGCCAGCAGTCGGGACCCTTTTACGGAGGGCTACGGCTATGGCTACACCTTC; CDR3aa: CASSRDPFTEGYGYGYTF; v_gene: TRBV11-3; j_gene: TRBJ1-2; abundance: -; d_gene: -
CDR3nt: TGCGCCAGCAGCTTGTTATATGAGCAGTTCTTC; CDR3aa: CASSLLYEQFF; v_gene: TRBV5-1; j_gene: TRBJ2-1; abundance: -; d_gene: -
CDR3nt: TGTGCCTGGAGTGTACAATACAATGAGCAGTTCTTC; CDR3aa: CAWSVQYNEQFF; v_gene: TRBV30; j_gene: TRBJ2-1; abundance: -; d_gene: -
CDR3nt: TGTGCCAGCAGCGTAGGGTCCGAATTCGGAAACACCATATATTTT; CDR3aa: CASSVGSEFGNTIYF; v_gene: TRBV9; j_gene: TRBJ1-3; abundance: -; d_gene: -
CDR3nt: TGTGCCAGCAGCCCCGGGAGCGCAGGGACAGATACGCAGTATTTT; CDR3aa: CASSPGSAGTDTQYF; v_gene: TRBV7-3; j_gene: TRBJ2-3; abundance: -; d_gene: -
CDR3nt: TGTGCCAGCAGTGTTGACAGGGTCCGTTGGACCCAGTACTTC; CDR3aa: CASSVDRVRWTQYF; v_gene: TRBV6-1; j_gene: TRBJ2-5; abundance: -; d_gene: TRBD1
CDR3nt: TGTGCCAGCAGGTTTAGGGGCTATAATTCACCCCTCCACTTT; CDR3aa: CASRFRGYNSPLHF; v_gene: TRBV6-5; j_gene: TRBJ1-6; abundance: once; d_gene: -
CDR3nt: TGTGCCATCCTGAGGATGAACACTGAAGCTTTCTTT; CDR3aa: CAILRMNTEAFF; v_gene: TRBV6-1; j_gene: TRBJ1-1; abundance: -; d_gene: -
CDR3nt: TGTGCCTGGATGAGTGGTGACTCCTACGAGCAGTACTTC; CDR3aa: CAWMSGDSYEQYF; v_gene: TRBV30; j_gene: TRBJ2-7; abundance: -; d_gene: -
CDR3nt: TGTGCCAGCAGCCCATATGGAACTGGCTACACCTTC; CDR3aa: CASSPYGTGYTF; v_gene: TRBV7-9; j_gene: TRBJ1-2; abundance: -; d_gene: -
CDR3nt: TGTGCCTGGAGCCCCCTAGGGGAGGTTTTTTCACCCCTCCACTTT; CDR3aa: CAWSPLGEVFSPLHF; v_gene: TRBV30; j_gene: TRBJ1-6; abundance: -; d_gene: -
CDR3nt: TGTGCCAGCAGTGTGGGGACACTCTATGGCTACACCTTC; CDR3aa: CASSVGTLYGYTF; v_gene: TRBV6-1; j_gene: TRBJ1-2; abundance: -; d_gene: -
CDR3nt: TGTGCCAGCAGCTTAGATCTAGGTGATACGCAGTATTTT; CDR3aa: CASSLDLGDTQYF; v_gene: TRBV11-2; j_gene: TRBJ2-3; abundance: -; d_gene: -
CDR3nt: TGCAGCGTTCTTCAAAACTATGGCTACACCTTC; CDR3aa: CSVLQNYGYTF; v_gene: TRBV29-1; j_gene: TRBJ1-2; abundance: -; d_gene: -
CDR3nt: TGTGCCAGCAGCAAAGCTGGGGACAGAATTAACTATGGCTACACCTTC; CDR3aa: CASSKAGDRINYGYTF; v_gene: TRBV21-1; j_gene: TRBJ1-2; abundance: -; d_gene: -